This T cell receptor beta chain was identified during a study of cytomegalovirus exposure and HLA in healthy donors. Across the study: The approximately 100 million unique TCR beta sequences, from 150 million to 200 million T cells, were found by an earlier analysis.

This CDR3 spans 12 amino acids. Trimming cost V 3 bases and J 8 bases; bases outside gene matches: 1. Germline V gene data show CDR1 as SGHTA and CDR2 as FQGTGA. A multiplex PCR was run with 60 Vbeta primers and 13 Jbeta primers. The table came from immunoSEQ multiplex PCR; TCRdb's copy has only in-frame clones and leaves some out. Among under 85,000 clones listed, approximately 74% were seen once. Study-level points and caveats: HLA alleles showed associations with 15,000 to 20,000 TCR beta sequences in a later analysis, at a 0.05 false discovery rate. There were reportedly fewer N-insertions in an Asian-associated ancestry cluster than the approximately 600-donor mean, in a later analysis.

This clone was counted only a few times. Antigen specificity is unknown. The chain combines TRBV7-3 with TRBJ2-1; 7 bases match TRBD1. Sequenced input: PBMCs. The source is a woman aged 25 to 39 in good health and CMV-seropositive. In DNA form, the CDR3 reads TGTGCCAGCAGCTTGACAGGGCATGAGCAGTTCTTC. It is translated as CASSLTGHEQFF.